This TCR beta chain came from a study of control samples from healthy donors and cancer patients. Only in-frame clones appear in the TCRdb table, and some are missing; sequencing was by immunoSEQ multiplex PCR. The table shows some 130,000 clones, with approximately 89% occurring only once. Trimming pared 2 bases from V and 4 bases from J, leaving 5 bases between. The CDR3 is 12 residues long. Germline CDR1 and CDR2: LGHDT and YNNKEL (reference sequence). Material for sequencing was blood. The chain is built from TRBV3-1 (or the pseudogene TRBV3-2) and TRBJ1-1, with D possibly matching TRBD1 (5 bases). The sequence was obtained from a man aged 18 to 35 in good health. In DNA form, the CDR3 reads TGTGCCAGCAGCCAAAGGGGCACTGAAGCTTTCTTT. Its translation: CASSQRGTEAFF.